This TCR beta chain was found in a study of blood T cells in healthy people across ages. Together with a sample-barcoded 5' primer, a J-beta primer mix was included in a second PCR lasting 7 to 11 cycles. Using its own MiXCR run on the 5' RACE reads, TCRdb lists one record per CDR3 protein. The data hold about 1.8 million distinct CDR3 sequences, with roughly 49% observed a single time. Extractions gave at least 6 micrograms of total RNA per sample. This clonotype has a handful of counts. V was shortened by 6 bases and J by 5 bases, with 14 bases between the two germline ends. The CDR3 has 14 residues. Per germline, CDR1 MNHEY and CDR2 SVGEGT.

The chain joins TRBV6-2 or TRBV6-3 to TRBJ2-1; D perhaps matches TRBD2 (6 bases). The sample taken for sequencing was blood. The receptor was isolated from a woman between 40 and 55 years old in good health. The CDR3 sequence: CASRRLALDNEQFF. DNA for the CDR3: TGTGCCAGCAGAAGGCTAGCGTTAGACAATGAGCAGTTCTTC.